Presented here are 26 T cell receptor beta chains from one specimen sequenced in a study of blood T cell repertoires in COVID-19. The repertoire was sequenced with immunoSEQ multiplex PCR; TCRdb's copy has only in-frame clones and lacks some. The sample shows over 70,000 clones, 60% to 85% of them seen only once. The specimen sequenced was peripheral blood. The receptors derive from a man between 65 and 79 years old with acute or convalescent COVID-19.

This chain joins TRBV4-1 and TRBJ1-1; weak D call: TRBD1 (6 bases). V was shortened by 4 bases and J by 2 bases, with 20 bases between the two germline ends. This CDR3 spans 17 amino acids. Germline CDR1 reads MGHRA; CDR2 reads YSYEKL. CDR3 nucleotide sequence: TGCGCCAGCAGCCCAGTCTTAGGGACACCTTTAAACACTGAAGCTTTCTTT. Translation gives CASSPVLGTPLNTEAFF.

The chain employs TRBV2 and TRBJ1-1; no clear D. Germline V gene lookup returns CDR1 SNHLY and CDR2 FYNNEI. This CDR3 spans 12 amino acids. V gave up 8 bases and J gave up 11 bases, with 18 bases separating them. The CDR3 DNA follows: TGTGCCAGCTTGGTCCTCTCTGGAGACGCTTTCTTT. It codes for CASLVLSGDAFF.

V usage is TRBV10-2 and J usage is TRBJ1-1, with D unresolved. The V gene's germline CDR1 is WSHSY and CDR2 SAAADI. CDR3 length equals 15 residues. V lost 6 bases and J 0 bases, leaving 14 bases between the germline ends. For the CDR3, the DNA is TGCGCCAGCAGGAGGAGTGTGTCCATGAACACTGAAGCTTTCTTT. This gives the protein CASRRSVSMNTEAFF.

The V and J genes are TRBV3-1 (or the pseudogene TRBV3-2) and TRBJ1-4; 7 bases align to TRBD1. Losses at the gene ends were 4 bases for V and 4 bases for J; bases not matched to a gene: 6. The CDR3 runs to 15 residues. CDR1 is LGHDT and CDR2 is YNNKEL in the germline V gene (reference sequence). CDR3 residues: CASSPGTAINEKLFF. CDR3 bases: TGTGCCAGCAGCCCGGGGACAGCAATTAATGAAAAACTGTTTTTT.

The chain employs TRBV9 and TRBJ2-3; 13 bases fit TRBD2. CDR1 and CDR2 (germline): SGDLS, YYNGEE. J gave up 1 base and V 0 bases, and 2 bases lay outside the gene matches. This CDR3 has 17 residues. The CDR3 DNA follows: TGTGCCAGCAGCGTAGGAACTAGCGGGAGGGGCACAGATACGCAGTATTTT. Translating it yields CASSVGTSGRGTDTQYF.

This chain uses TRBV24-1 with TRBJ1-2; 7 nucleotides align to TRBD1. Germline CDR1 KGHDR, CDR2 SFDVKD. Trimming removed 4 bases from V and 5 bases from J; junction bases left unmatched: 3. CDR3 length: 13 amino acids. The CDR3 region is CATSESTGYGYTF. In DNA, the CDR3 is TGTGCCACCAGTGAGTCGACAGGGTATGGCTACACCTTC.

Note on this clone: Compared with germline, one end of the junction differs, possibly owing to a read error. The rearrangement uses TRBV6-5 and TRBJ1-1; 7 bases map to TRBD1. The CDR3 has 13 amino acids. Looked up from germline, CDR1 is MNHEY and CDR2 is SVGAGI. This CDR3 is CASAGTVKTEAFF. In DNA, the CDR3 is TGTGCCTCCGCCGGGACAGTGAAAACTGAAGCTTTCTTT.

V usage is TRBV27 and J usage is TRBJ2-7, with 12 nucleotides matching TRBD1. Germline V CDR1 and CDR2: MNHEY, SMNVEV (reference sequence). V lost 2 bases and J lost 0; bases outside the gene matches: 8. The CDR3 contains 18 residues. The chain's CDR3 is CASSLRGDRGPSSYEQYV. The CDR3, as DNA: TGTGCCAGCAGTTTAAGGGGGGACAGGGGGCCCAGCTCCTACGAGCAGTACGTC.

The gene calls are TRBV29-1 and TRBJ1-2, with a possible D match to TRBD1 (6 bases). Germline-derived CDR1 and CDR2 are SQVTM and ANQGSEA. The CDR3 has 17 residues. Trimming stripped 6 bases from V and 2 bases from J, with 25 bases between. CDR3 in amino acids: CSVDQDSLGQFNYGYTF. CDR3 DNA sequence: TGCAGCGTAGACCAAGACAGTTTGGGACAATTCAACTATGGCTACACCTTC.

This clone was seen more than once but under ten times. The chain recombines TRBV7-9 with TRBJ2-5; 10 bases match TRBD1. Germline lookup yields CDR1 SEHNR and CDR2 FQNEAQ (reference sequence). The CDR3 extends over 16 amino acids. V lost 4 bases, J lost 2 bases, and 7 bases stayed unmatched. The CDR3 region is CASSYRQGARQETQYF. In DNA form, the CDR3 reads TGTGCCAGCAGCTATCGACAGGGGGCGAGGCAAGAGACCCAGTACTTC.

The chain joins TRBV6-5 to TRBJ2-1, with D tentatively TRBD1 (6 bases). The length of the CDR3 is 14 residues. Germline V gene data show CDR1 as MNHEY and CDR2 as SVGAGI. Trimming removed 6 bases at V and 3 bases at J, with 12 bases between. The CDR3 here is CASSLNRDYNEQFF. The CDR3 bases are TGTGCCAGCAGCCTAAACAGGGACTACAATGAGCAGTTCTTC.

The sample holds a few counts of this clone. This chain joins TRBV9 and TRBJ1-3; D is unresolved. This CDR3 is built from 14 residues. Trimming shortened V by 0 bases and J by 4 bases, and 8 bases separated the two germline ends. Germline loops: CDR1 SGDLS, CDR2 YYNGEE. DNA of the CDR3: TGTGCCAGCAGCGTAGAGGGAGGGGGAAACACCATATATTTT. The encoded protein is CASSVEGGGNTIYF.

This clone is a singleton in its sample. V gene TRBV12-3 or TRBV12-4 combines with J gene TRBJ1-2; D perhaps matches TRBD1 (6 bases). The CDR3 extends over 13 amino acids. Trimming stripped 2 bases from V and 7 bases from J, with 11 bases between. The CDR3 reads CASSLNFRGGYTF. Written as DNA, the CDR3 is TGTGCCAGCAGTTTAAACTTCAGGGGTGGCTACACCTTC.

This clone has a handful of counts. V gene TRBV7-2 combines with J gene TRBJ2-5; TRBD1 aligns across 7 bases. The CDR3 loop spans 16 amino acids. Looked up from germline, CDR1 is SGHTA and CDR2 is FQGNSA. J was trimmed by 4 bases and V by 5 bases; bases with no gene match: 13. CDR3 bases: TGTGCCAGCAGCGCCCAGTCGACAGGGAACGGAGAGACCCAGTACTTC. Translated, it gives CASSAQSTGNGETQYF.

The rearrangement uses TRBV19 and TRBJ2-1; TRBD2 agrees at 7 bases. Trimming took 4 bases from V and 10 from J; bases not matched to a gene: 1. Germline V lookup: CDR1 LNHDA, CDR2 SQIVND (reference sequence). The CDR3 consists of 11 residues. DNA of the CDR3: TGTGCCAGTAGTACGGGAGGCGAGCAGTTCTTC. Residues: CASSTGGEQFF.

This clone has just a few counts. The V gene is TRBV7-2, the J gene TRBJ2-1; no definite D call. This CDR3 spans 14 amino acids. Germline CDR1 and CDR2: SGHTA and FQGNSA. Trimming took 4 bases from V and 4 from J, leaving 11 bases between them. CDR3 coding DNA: TGTGCCAGCAGCTCCGAAGTAACTTACAATGAGCAGTTCTTC. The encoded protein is CASSSEVTYNEQFF.

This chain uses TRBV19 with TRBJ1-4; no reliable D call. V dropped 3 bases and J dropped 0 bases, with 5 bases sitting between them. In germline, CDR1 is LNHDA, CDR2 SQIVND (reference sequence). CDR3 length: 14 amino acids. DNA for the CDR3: TGTGCCAGTAGTATTACACCAACTAATGAAAAACTGTTTTTT. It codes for CASSITPTNEKLFF. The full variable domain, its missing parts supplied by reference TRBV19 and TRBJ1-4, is DGGITQSPKYLFRKEGQNVTLSCEQNLNHDAMYWYRQDPGQGLRLIYYSQIVNDFQKGDIAEGYSVSREKKESFPLTVTSAQKNPTAFYLCASSITPTNEKLFFGSGTQLSVL.

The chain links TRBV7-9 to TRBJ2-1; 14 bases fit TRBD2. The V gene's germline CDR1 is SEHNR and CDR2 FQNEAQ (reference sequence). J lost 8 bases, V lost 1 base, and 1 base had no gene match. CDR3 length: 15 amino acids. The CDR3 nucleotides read TGTGCCAGCAGCTTAGTGGGACTAGCGGGAGATGAGCAGTTCTTC. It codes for CASSLVGLAGDEQFF.

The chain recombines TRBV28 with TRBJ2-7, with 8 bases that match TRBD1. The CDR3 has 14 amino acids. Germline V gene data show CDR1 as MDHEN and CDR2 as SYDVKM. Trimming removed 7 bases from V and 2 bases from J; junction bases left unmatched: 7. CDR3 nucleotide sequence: TGTGCCAGCAATCCGACAGGGGCCACCTACGAGCAGTACTTC. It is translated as CASNPTGATYEQYF.

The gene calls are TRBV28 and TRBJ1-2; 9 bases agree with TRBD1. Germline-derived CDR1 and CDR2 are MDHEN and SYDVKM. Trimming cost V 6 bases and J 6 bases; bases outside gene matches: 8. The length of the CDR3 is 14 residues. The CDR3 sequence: CASRGLQGAHGYTF. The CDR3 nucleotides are TGTGCCAGCAGGGGATTACAGGGGGCTCATGGCTACACCTTC.

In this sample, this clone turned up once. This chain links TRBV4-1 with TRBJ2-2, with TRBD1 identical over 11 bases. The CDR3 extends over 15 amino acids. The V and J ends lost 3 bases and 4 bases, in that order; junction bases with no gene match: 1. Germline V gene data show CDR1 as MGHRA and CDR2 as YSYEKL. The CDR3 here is CASSHGTGGTGELFF. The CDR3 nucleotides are TGCGCCAGCAGCCATGGGACAGGGGGCACCGGGGAGCTGTTTTTT.

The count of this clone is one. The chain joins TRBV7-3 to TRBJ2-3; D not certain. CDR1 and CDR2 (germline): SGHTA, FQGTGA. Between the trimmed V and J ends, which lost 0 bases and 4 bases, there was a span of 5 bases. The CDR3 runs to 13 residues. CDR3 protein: CASSLTRADTQYF. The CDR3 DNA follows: TGTGCCAGCAGCTTAACTAGAGCAGATACGCAGTATTTT.

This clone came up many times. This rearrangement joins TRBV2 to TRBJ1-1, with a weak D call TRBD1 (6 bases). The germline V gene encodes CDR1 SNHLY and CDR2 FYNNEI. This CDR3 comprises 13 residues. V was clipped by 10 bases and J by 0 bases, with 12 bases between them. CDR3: CAINRDMNTEAFF. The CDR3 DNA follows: TGTGCCATAAACAGGGACATGAACACTGAAGCTTTCTTT.

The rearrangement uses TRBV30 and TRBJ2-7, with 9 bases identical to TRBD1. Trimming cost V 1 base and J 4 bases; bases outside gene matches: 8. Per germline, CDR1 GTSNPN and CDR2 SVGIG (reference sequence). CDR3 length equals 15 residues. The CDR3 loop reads CAWSGDRDDPYEQYV. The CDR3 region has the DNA TGTGCCTGGAGTGGGGACAGGGACGATCCATACGAGCAGTACGTC.

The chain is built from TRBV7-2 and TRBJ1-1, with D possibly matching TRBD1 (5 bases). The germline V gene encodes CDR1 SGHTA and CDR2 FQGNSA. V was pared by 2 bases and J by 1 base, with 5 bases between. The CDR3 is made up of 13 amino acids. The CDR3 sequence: CASSLQGNTEAFF. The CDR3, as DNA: TGTGCCAGCAGCTTACAGGGGAACACTGAAGCTTTCTTT.

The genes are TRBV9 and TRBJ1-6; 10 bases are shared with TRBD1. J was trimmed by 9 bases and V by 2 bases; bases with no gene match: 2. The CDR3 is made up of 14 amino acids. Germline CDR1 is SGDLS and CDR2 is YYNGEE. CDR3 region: CASSVGTGVSPLHF. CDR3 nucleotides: TGTGCCAGCAGCGTCGGGACAGGGGTTTCACCCCTCCACTTT.